This T cell receptor beta chain was found in a study of T cell repertoires in cytomegalovirus infection. Germline-derived CDR1 and CDR2 are MNHNY and SVGAGI (reference sequence). The CDR3 runs 12 residues. The V gene lost 7 bases and the J gene lost 4 bases, with 8 bases spanning the gap. TCRdb re-derived calls from the reads in MiXCR, one entry per CDR3 protein. This sample carries hundreds of thousands of distinct CDR3 sequences, around 24% of them seen once, and the ten largest clones take approximately 8.2%. The specimen was CD8+ T cells from PBMCs. This TCR came from a human donor in good health (CMV status not recorded). Some clones in this sample may be carry-over from other donors' samples. The chain employs TRBV6-6 and TRBJ2-4; weak D call: TRBD1 (5 bases). The DNA for the CDR3 is TGTGCCAGCAAAAGGGGTAAAAACATTCAGTACTTC. Protein sequence: CASKRGKNIQYF.